The clone carrying this T cell receptor beta chain was seen ten or more times. What it recognizes is unknown. The data belong to a study of early T cells in non-severe SARS-CoV-2 infection. As for the study in general: The chains were unpaired, and the sequenced material was bulk RNA from unsorted whole blood. Points from the study as a whole: VDJdb matching, biased toward anti-spike CD8 responses, missed private and CD4 specificities.

After removal of 5 bases from V and 0 bases from J, the junction contained 6 bases not matched to a gene. From germline, CDR1 is LNHDA and CDR2 SQIVND (reference sequence). The CDR3 spans 16 residues. cDNA molecules, individually, were tagged with unique molecular identifiers. TCRdb reprocessed the 5' RACE reads with MiXCR, giving one entry per CDR3 protein. This sample has 25,000 to 35,000 distinct CDR3 sequences, with approximately 6.6% found just once. The clonotype comes from an adult who was a healthcare worker with PCR-confirmed SARS-CoV-2 infection or an uninfected control (not recorded which). The genes are TRBV19 and TRBJ2-1, with 8 nucleotides matching TRBD2. This specimen was whole blood, taken at baseline. This CDR3 reads CASSVELAVSYNEQFF. CDR3 nucleotides: TGTGCCAGTAGTGTTGAACTAGCGGTCTCCTACAATGAGCAGTTCTTC.